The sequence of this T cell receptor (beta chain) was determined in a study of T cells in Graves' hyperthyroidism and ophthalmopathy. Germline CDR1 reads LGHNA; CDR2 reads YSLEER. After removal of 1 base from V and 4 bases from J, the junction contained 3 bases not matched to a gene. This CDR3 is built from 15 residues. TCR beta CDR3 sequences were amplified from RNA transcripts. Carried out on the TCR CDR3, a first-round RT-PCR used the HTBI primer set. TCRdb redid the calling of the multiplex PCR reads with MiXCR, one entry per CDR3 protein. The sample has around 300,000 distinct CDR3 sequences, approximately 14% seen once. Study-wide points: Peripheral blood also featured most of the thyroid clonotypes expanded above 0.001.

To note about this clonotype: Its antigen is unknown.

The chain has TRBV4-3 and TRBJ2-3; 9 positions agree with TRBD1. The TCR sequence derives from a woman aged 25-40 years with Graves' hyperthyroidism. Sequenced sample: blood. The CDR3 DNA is TGCGCCAGCAGCCAAGTAACAGGGGGCGCAGATACGCAGTATTTT. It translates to CASSQVTGGADTQYF.